This T cell receptor (beta chain) was identified during a study of cytomegalovirus exposure and HLA in healthy donors. On this clone itself: Its antigen remains unidentified.

This PCR relied on a set of 60 Vbeta primers and 13 Jbeta primers. TCRdb's table, derived via immunoSEQ multiplex PCR, lists solely in-frame clones and lacks some. The profile shows 95,000 to 150,000 clones, approximately 80% of them singletons. CDR3 length: 15 residues. With 2 bases clipped from V and 3 bases from J, the junction kept 8 bases outside the gene matches. Looked up from germline, CDR1 is SGHRS and CDR2 is YFSETQ. Study-wide results and caveats: CMV serostatus stood as the only immune exposure information on hand. Analysis was carried out at a later point, and it linked a missense DCLRE1C variant to TCR beta V- and J-gene trimming. The majority of CMV-associated TCR beta chains were reported as apparently HLA-restricted in a later analysis. A few of the chains that were CMV-associated were confirmed in vitro to be specific for CMV antigens.

This clonotype was sampled from a man between 18 and 35 years old in good health and CMV-seropositive. The V gene is TRBV5-1, the J gene TRBJ2-7, with 7 nucleotides matching TRBD2. Sequencing was performed on PBMCs. The DNA of the CDR3 is TGCGCCAGCAGCTTTACAGCGGGAAGGGGCTACGAGCAGTACTTC. Amino acids: CASSFTAGRGYEQYF.